This TCR beta chain comes out of a study of T cell changes during pregnancy in multiple sclerosis. Produced via immunoSEQ multiplex PCR; TCRdb's table is partial and in-frame only. The table includes around 63,000 clones, around 91% detected once. CDR3 size: 14 residues. V lost 0 bases and J 1 base, leaving 7 bases between the germline ends. In germline, CDR1 is SGHKS, CDR2 YYEKEE (reference sequence). This receptor was taken from a female donor in good health, enrolled as a control in a pregnancy study. This sequence joins TRBV5-5 and TRBJ1-1; unclear D gene. This specimen consisted of peripheral blood, obtained in the third trimester of pregnancy. CDR3: CASSLDARNTEAFF. DNA of the CDR3: TGTGCCAGCAGCTTGGATGCCAGGAACACTGAAGCTTTCTTT.